The clone carrying this TCR beta chain was counted a few times. CDR3 length: 15 amino acids. The V gene lost 4 bases and the J gene lost 0 bases, with 13 bases spanning the gap. Germline V gene sequence: CDR1 SGDLS, CDR2 YYNGEE. This entry is derived from a study of T cells in Graves' hyperthyroidism and ophthalmopathy. The CDR3 regions of TCR beta were amplified from RNA transcripts. First-round RT-PCR targeting the TCR CDR3 was performed with the HTBI primer set. TCRdb reprocessed the multiplex PCR reads via MiXCR and lists one record per CDR3 protein. Of hundreds of thousands of distinct CDR3 sequences in the sample, more than 20% were seen once.

This receptor was identified in a man aged 25-45 years with Graves' ophthalmopathy. Sequenced material: blood. The J gene is TRBJ1-1, the V gene TRBV9; no reliable D call. CDR3 region: CASSPRRELNTEAFF. The CDR3 coding sequence is TGTGCCAGCAGCCCGAGAAGGGAGTTGAACACTGAAGCTTTCTTT. Drawing the rest from reference TRBV9 and TRBJ1-1, the complete variable domain is DSGVTQTPKHLITATGQRVTLRCSPRSGDLSVYWYQQSLDQGLQFLIQYYNGEERAKGNILERFSAQQFPDLHSELNLSSLELGDSALYFCASSPRRELNTEAFFGQGTRLTVV.